The 5 T cell receptor beta chains reported below all come from one sample, sequenced in a study of cytomegalovirus exposure and HLA in healthy donors. PCR amplification relied on 60 Vbeta primers (plus 13 Jbeta primers). Generated by immunoSEQ multiplex PCR, the TCRdb table keeps only in-frame clones and is missing some. Of 120,000 or so clones in the sample, around three quarters were seen once. The specimen sequenced was PBMCs. Receptors were obtained from a woman in her thirties or forties in good health and CMV-seronegative.

This chain connects TRBV2 to TRBJ1-6, with 9 bases identical to TRBD1. The junction had 14 bases not matched to a gene; V was cut back by 7 bases and J by 4 bases. Germline CDR1 SNHLY, CDR2 FYNNEI. The CDR3 is made up of 18 amino acids. This CDR3 reads CASKPLPKTGGYNSPLHF. The CDR3 DNA is TGTGCCAGCAAACCCCTCCCGAAGACAGGGGGATATAATTCACCCCTCCACTTT.

The chain combines TRBV10-3 with TRBJ2-2; D is perhaps TRBD1 (6 bases). Per the germline V gene, CDR1 is ENHRY and CDR2 is SYGVKD. Trimming shortened V by 5 bases and J by 4 bases, and 17 bases separated the two germline ends. The CDR3 totals 16 residues. The CDR3 DNA reads TGTGCCATCAGTCTTACAGGGAGTGCGAGCACCGGGGAGCTGTTTTTT. Protein: CAISLTGSASTGELFF.

The gene calls are TRBV7-9 and TRBJ1-6; D unclear. The CDR3 is made up of 12 amino acids. CDR1 and CDR2 from the germline V gene are SEHNR and FQNEAQ (reference sequence). With 5 bases removed from V and 5 bases from J, the gap between germline ends came to 4 bases. The CDR3 region is CASSRDNSPLHF. Written as DNA, the CDR3 is TGTGCCAGCAGCAGAGATAATTCACCCCTCCACTTT.

The CDR3 spells CASSSGLIIYEQYF. DNA for the CDR3: TGTGCCAGCAGTTCGGGTTTAATAATCTACGAGCAGTACTTC. The chain employs TRBV6-5 and TRBJ2-7; D gene unclear. Germline CDR1 MNHEY, CDR2 SVGAGI. The CDR3 runs 14 residues. V was clipped by 4 bases and J by 3 bases, with 13 bases between them.

The V and J genes are TRBV10-3 and TRBJ2-2; D gene uncertain. This CDR3 is built from 15 residues. Deletions cut 2 bases from V and 1 base from J, with 8 bases between. Germline lookup yields CDR1 ENHRY and CDR2 SYGVKD. The CDR3 region has the DNA TGTGCCATCAGTGAGAGAGGCAGGAACACCGGGGAGCTGTTTTTT. Protein: CAISERGRNTGELFF.